What follows are 22 T cell receptor beta chains derived from one specimen sequenced in a study of shared clonotypes between healthy human individuals. The data were produced by immunoSEQ multiplex PCR, yet TCRdb's version contains in-frame clones alone and is incomplete. Of 950,000 to 1,300,000 clones listed, roughly 80% were seen once; the top ten hold 1.4% to 1.5%. Sequences were obtained from memory CD4+ T cells sorted from blood. The subset is: CD45RA-negative fraction. The receptors were sampled from a man between 18 and 29 years old in good health.

CDR3 sequence: CASSSTGTGVEQFF. Written as DNA, the CDR3 is TGTGCCAGCAGCTCAACCGGGACAGGGGTTGAGCAGTTCTTC. This chain connects TRBV7-4 to TRBJ2-1; 10 bases match TRBD1. Trimming removed 4 bases from V and 9 bases from J; junction bases left unmatched: 6. CDR1 is SGHVT and CDR2 is SQSDAQ in the germline V gene. CDR3 size: 14 residues. Filled out from reference TRBV7-4 and TRBJ2-1, the complete variable domain reads GAGVSQSPRYKVAKRGRDVALRCDSISGHVTLYWYRQTLGQGSEVLTYSQSDAQRDKSGRPSGRFSAERPERSVSTLKIQRTEQGDSAVYLCASSSTGTGVEQFFGPGTRLTVL.

V and J are TRBV6-1 and TRBJ2-1, with TRBD2 matching 11 bases. V shed 1 base, J shed 10 bases, and the junction held 9 bases outside the gene matches. Germline CDR1 is MNHNS and CDR2 is SASEGT. The CDR3 totals 16 residues. For the CDR3, the DNA is TGTGCCAGCAGTGAAGTCGGGACTAGCGGCTACCGGGAGCAGTTCTTC. It yields the protein CASSEVGTSGYREQFF.

Concerning this clone: Different DNA sequences within this sample yield the same CDR3. The V and J genes are TRBV2 and TRBJ2-7, with 10 bases fitting TRBD2. Looked up from germline, CDR1 is SNHLY and CDR2 is FYNNEI. The ends lost 4 bases at V and 6 bases at J; junction bases unmatched: 3. The CDR3 spans 13 residues. CDR3 DNA: TGTGCCAGCAGTGCTAGACTAGCGGGCGAGCAGTACTTC. It is translated as CASSARLAGEQYF. The full variable domain, rest sourced from reference TRBV2 and TRBJ2-7, is EPEVTQTPSHQVTQMGQEVILRCVPISNHLYFYWYRQILGQKVEFLVSFYNNEISEKSEIFDDQFSVERPDGSNFTLKIRSTKLEDSAMYFCASSARLAGEQYFGPGTRLTVT.

The chain links TRBV5-1 to TRBJ2-3; D is perhaps TRBD1 or TRBD2 (5 bases each). CDR1 is SGHRS, CDR2 YFSETQ, per germline. V lost 4 bases and J lost 2, with 17 bases in between. This CDR3 region has 16 residues. CDR3: CASSDPGTELTDTQYF. The DNA for the CDR3 is TGCGCCAGCAGCGACCCCGGGACGGAACTCACAGATACGCAGTATTTT.

V and J are TRBV28 and TRBJ1-1; D is perhaps TRBD1 (5 bases). The CDR3 runs to 15 residues. V was shortened by 7 bases and J by 4 bases, with 19 bases between the two germline ends. CDR1 is MDHEN and CDR2 is SYDVKM in the germline V gene. The CDR3 region has the DNA TGTGCCAGCACCAAGACTCGATCCAGGGCCACTGAAGCTTTCTTT. Protein product: CASTKTRSRATEAFF.

J is TRBJ2-7 and V is TRBV7-2; D is possibly TRBD1 (5 bases). V was cut by 1 base and J by 3 bases, with 13 bases left in between. There are 15 residues in the CDR3. The germline gives CDR1 SGHTA, CDR2 FQGNSA. CDR3 nucleotide sequence: TGTGCCAGCAGCTTAGATTCCGCAGGGAACTACGAGCAGTACTTC. Encoded protein: CASSLDSAGNYEQYF.

The CDR3 region has the DNA TGTGCCAGCAGCTTAGCTAGCGGGAGCTCCTACGAGCAGTACTTC. It encodes CASSLASGSSYEQYF. The rearrangement joins TRBV7-8 to TRBJ2-7; 9 positions match TRBD2. The CDR3 is made up of 15 amino acids. V lost 0 bases and J lost 0; bases outside the gene matches: 0. Germline V gene lookup returns CDR1 SGHVS and CDR2 FQNEAQ.

The V call is TRBV5-1, the J call TRBJ2-7; D not resolved. With 2 bases removed from V and 5 bases from J, the gap between germline ends came to 11 bases. The CDR3 loop spans 13 amino acids. Looked up from germline, CDR1 is SGHRS and CDR2 is YFSETQ. The CDR3 sequence is CASSLGERHEQYF. The CDR3 bases are TGCGCCAGCAGCTTAGGCGAGAGGCACGAGCAGTACTTC.

This clone was counted a single time. The chain carries TRBV2 and TRBJ2-7, with D hard to call. Trimming pared 3 bases from V and 3 bases from J, leaving 6 bases between. The CDR3 contains 12 residues. The V gene's germline CDR1 is SNHLY and CDR2 FYNNEI. The CDR3 reads CASSEFVYEQYF. CDR3 nucleotide sequence: TGTGCCAGCAGTGAGTTTGTCTACGAGCAGTACTTC.

This chain links TRBV5-1 with TRBJ2-5; no clear D gene. The germline V gene has CDR1 SGHRS and CDR2 YFSETQ. Deletions cut 7 bases from V and 1 base from J, with 20 bases between. This CDR3 has 16 amino acids. As DNA, the CDR3 is TGCGCCAGCCACGTCGGTGGGCGTAGTAGCCAAGAGACCCAGTACTTC. Its protein product is CASHVGGRSSQETQYF.

This chain uses TRBV14 with TRBJ2-3; D gene uncertain. CDR3 size: 13 residues. The V gene's germline CDR1 is SGHDN and CDR2 FVKESK. V was cut by 0 bases and J by 8 bases, with 9 bases left in between. For the CDR3, the DNA is TGTGCCAGCAGCCAAGACCGGTTGCTTACGCAGTATTTT. It encodes CASSQDRLLTQYF.

This clone was picked up many times. V usage is TRBV6-6 and J usage is TRBJ2-7, with D possibly TRBD2 on 5 matching bases. This CDR3 contains 13 residues. The germline gives CDR1 MNHNY, CDR2 SVGAGI (reference sequence). V shed 8 bases and J shed 0 bases, with 11 bases lying between them. The DNA for the CDR3 is TGTGCCAGCGGTGAGGGTTTCTCCTACGAGCAGTACTTC. It codes for CASGEGFSYEQYF.

The V and J genes are TRBV11-2 and TRBJ1-6; D gene uncertain. Germline V lookup: CDR1 SGHAT, CDR2 FQNNGV. Deletions cut 0 bases from V and 6 bases from J, with 6 bases between. The CDR3 consists of 14 residues. CDR3 sequence (DNA): TGTGCCAGCAGCTTAGATGGTAGTAATTCACCCCTCCACTTT. Translating gives CASSLDGSNSPLHF.

This chain joins TRBV7-6 and TRBJ2-5, with TRBD1 identical over 11 bases. After removal of 0 bases from V and 4 bases from J, the junction contained 4 bases not matched to a gene. The CDR3 runs 16 residues. Germline lookup yields CDR1 SGHVS and CDR2 FNYEAQ. CDR3 residues: CASSLAGTGGRETQYF. The CDR3 bases are TGTGCCAGCAGCTTAGCAGGGACAGGGGGGAGAGAGACCCAGTACTTC.

The CDR3 protein is CASTETGTGEKLFF. CDR3 DNA sequence: TGTGCCAGCACCGAAACAGGGACGGGTGAAAAACTGTTTTTT. The chain employs TRBV6-6 and TRBJ1-4, with D possibly TRBD1 on 6 matching bases. V dropped 7 bases and J dropped 7 bases, with 16 bases sitting between them. CDR1 and CDR2 (germline): MNHNY, SVGAGI (reference sequence). The CDR3 length is 14 residues.

The DNA of the CDR3 is TGTGCCAGCGGCGTCAGGGGACTAGATACGCAGTATTTT. It encodes CASGVRGLDTQYF. The chain has TRBV27 and TRBJ2-3, with D perhaps matching TRBD1 or TRBD2 (6 bases each). The germline V and J ends were trimmed by 8 bases and 5 bases, with 14 bases remaining between them. This CDR3 has 13 amino acids. Germline lookup yields CDR1 MNHEY and CDR2 SMNVEV (reference sequence).

The chain is built from TRBV10-1 and TRBJ2-3, with TRBD2 identical over 10 bases. The junction had 2 bases not matched to a gene; V was cut back by 2 bases and J by 0 bases. This CDR3 has 16 residues. Germline V gene sequence: CDR1 WNHNN, CDR2 SYGVQD (reference sequence). The CDR3 DNA sequence: TGCGCCAGCAGTGAGGGACTAGCGGCTAGCACAGATACGCAGTATTTT. Encoded protein: CASSEGLAASTDTQYF.

The V call is TRBV5-5, the J call TRBJ1-6; TRBD1 is a possible D gene (6 bases). Looked up from germline, CDR1 is SGHKS and CDR2 is YYEKEE (reference sequence). V lost 5 bases and J lost 11, with 17 bases in between. The CDR3 has 14 amino acids. The CDR3 coding sequence is TGTGCCAGCAGTAACGCCGGGAGGGGGACACCCCTCCACTTT. Residues: CASSNAGRGTPLHF.

This clone was observed a handful of times. This chain links TRBV13 with TRBJ2-2, with D possibly being TRBD1 or TRBD2 (6 bases each). The CDR3 runs 21 residues. Between the trimmed V and J ends, which lost 2 bases and 1 base, there was a span of 26 bases. Germline V gene sequence: CDR1 PRHDT, CDR2 FYEKMQ (reference sequence). CDR3 nucleotides: TGTGCCAGCAGCTTAAAGGGTCGGGGGCGCGCGAGGGCCTTGAACACCGGGGAGCTGTTTTTT. It translates to CASSLKGRGRARALNTGELFF.

This clone was seen a single time. This chain joins TRBV18 and TRBJ2-1; 10 bases agree with TRBD2. The V segment lost 3 bases and the J segment 6 bases; nucleotides outside the gene matches: 14. This CDR3 is 18 amino acids long. Germline CDR1 KGHSH, CDR2 LQKENI. The CDR3 loop is CASSPILLAGARANEQFF. CDR3 bases: TGTGCCAGCTCACCGATTCTTCTAGCGGGAGCGAGGGCCAATGAGCAGTTCTTC.

The chain links TRBV2 to TRBJ2-7; D may be TRBD2 (6 bases). This CDR3 comprises 15 residues. Germline V gene lookup returns CDR1 SNHLY and CDR2 FYNNEI. The germline V and J ends were trimmed by 6 bases and 3 bases, with 18 bases remaining between them. CDR3 coding DNA: TGTGCCAGCAGGGGGGACTTACTGAAAAACTACGAGCAGTACTTC. It is translated as CASRGDLLKNYEQYF.

The V gene is TRBV6-6, the J gene TRBJ1-4; TRBD1 matches at 8 bases. The V and J ends lost 6 bases and 7 bases, in that order; junction bases with no gene match: 7. CDR3 length: 14 amino acids. The V gene's germline CDR1 is MNHNY and CDR2 SVGAGI (reference sequence). CDR3 protein: CASRRQGASEKLFF. The CDR3 bases are TGTGCCAGCAGGCGTCAGGGGGCTAGTGAAAAACTGTTTTTT.